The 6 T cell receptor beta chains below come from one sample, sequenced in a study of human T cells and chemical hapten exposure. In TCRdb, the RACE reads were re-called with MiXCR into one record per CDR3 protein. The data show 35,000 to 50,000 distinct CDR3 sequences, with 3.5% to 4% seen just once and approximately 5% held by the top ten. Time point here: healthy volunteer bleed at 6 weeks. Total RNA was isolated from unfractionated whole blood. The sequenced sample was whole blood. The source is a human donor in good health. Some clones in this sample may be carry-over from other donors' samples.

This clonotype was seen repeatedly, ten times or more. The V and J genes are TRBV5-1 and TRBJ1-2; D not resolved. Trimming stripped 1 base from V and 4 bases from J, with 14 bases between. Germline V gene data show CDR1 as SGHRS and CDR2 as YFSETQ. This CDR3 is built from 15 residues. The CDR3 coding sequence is TGCGCCAGCAGCTTGCAACGTGGGGTCGGCTATGGCTACACCTTC. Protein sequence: CASSLQRGVGYGYTF. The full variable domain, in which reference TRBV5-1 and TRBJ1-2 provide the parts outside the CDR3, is KAGVTQTPRYLIKTRGQQVTLSCSPISGHRSVSWYQQTPGQGLQFLFEYFSETQRNKGNFPGRFSGRQFSNSRSEMNVSTLELGDSALYLCASSLQRGVGYGYTFGSGTRLTVV.

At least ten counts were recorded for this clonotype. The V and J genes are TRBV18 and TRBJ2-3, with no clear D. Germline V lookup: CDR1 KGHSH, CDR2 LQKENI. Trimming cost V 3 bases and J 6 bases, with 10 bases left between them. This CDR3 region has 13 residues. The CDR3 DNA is TGTGCCAGCTCACCGGGCCCGAGCGATACGCAGTATTTT. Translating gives CASSPGPSDTQYF.

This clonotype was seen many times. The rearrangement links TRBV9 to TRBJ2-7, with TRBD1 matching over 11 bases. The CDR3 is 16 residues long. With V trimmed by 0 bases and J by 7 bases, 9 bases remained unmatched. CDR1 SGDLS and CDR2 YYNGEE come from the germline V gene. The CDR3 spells CASSVEPRTGGREQYF. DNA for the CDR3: TGTGCCAGCAGCGTAGAGCCGAGGACAGGGGGCAGGGAGCAGTACTTC.

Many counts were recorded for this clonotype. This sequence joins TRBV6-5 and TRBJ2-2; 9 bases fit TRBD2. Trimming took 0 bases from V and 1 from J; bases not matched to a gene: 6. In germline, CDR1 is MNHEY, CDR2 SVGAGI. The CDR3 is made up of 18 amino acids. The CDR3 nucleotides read TGTGCCAGCAGTTACTCATCTAGCGGGGTAGGGAACACCGGGGAGCTGTTTTTT. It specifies CASSYSSSGVGNTGELFF.

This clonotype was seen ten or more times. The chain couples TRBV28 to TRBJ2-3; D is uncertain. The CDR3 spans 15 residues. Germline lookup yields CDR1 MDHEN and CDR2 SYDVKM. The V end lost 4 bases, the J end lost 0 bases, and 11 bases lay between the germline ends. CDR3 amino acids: CASSSEPLSTDTQYF. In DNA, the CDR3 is TGTGCCAGCAGTTCAGAACCCCTGAGCACAGATACGCAGTATTTT.

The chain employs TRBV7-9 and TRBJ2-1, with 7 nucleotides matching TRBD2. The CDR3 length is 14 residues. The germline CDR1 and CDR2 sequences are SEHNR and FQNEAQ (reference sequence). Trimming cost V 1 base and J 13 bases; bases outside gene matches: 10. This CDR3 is CASSLGFGGTPQFF. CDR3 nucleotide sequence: TGTGCCAGCAGCTTAGGATTCGGGGGGACCCCCCAGTTCTTC.